This TCR beta chain is drawn from a study of blood T cell repertoires in COVID-19. Study background: The cDNA or gDNA used as material had been derived from T cells, B-cell-depleted T cells, or PBMCs.

Germline loops: CDR1 MNHEY, CDR2 SMNVEV (reference sequence). The CDR3 contains 16 residues. Trimming took 2 bases from V and 4 from J; bases not matched to a gene: 8. Profiling relied on immunoSEQ multiplex PCR, and the TCRdb table lists in-frame clones only, not all of them. The sample has about 38,000 clones; around 89% are singletons. What was sequenced was peripheral blood. V and J are TRBV27 and TRBJ2-1, with 7 bases fitting TRBD2. This receptor was obtained from a man in his fifties or sixties with active or convalescent COVID-19. The CDR3 spells CASSLRPGLLYNEQFF. The DNA of the CDR3 is TGTGCCAGCAGTTTACGGCCGGGACTACTTTACAATGAGCAGTTCTTC.